Each of the 5 T cell receptor beta chains below was sequenced from the same sample in a study of post-analysis software for immune sequencing data (dated by TCRdb to the mid-2010s). Beyond this particular receptor, the publication reports: Patients showed significantly higher frequencies than controls for several TRBV segments, among them TRBV5-6, TRBV5-1 and TRBV20-1.

What these receptors recognize is not known. Libraries were prepared through PCR. Instrument used: Illumina HiSeq 2500. To reduce PCR and sequencing biases, unique molecular identifiers were incorporated into the TCR beta cDNA libraries. The public reads were run again by TCRdb, first through fastp at Q25 and then through MiXCR, and only productive beta chains were kept. Identical CDR3 proteins give one entry, which carries the most common genes and DNA. In all, the sample holds over 150,000 distinct CDR3 sequences, and about 29% of those were seen once. Approximately 1.5% of the sample rests with the top ten. The material sequenced was blood. The receptors originated from a girl aged 10 to 17 with multiple sclerosis.

J is TRBJ2-3 and V is TRBV29-1; TRBD1 agrees at 9 bases. The CDR3 extends over 13 amino acids. The ends lost 4 bases at V and 10 bases at J; junction bases unmatched: 9. Germline lookup yields CDR1 SQVTM and CDR2 ANQGSEA. The CDR3 DNA reads TGCAGCGTTGCCGGGACAGGGTGTGGGGCGCAGTATTTT. It is translated as CSVAGTGCGAQYF.

On this clonotype itself: Given a much more abundant clone one base away, this may be a read error. The J gene is TRBJ2-1, the V gene TRBV9; D is unresolved. Germline assignment: CDR1 SGDLS and CDR2 YYNGEE. Trimming removed 0 bases from V and 13 bases from J, with 14 bases in between. The CDR3 covers 13 residues. Here the CDR3 reads CASSVAPGETQFF. The CDR3 DNA sequence: TGTGCCAGCAGCGTAGCTCCTGGCGAGACCCAGTTCTTC.

This clonotype has ten or more counts. The V call is TRBV7-2, the J call TRBJ2-7; D might be TRBD1 or TRBD2, each matching 5 bases. Trimming took off 4 bases at V and 6 bases at J, with 16 bases between the two ends. The CDR3 covers 14 residues. The germline gives CDR1 SGHTA, CDR2 FQGNSA. In nucleotides, the CDR3 is TGTGCCAGCAGCTACGGGACCATCCCGGGCGAGCAGTACTTC. This sequence encodes CASSYGTIPGEQYF. Based on the CDR3 plus reference TRBV7-2 and TRBJ2-7, the full variable domain is GAGVSQSPSNKVTEKGKDVELRCDPISGHTALYWYRQSLGQGLEFLIYFQGNSAPDKSGLPSDRFSAERTGGSVSTLTIQRTQQEDSAVYLCASSYGTIPGEQYFGPGTRLTVT.

The CDR3 region is CAWSVQPRGTGELFF. Written as DNA, the CDR3 is TGTGCCTGGAGTGTACAGCCCAGGGGCACCGGGGAGCTGTTTTTT. The chain has TRBV30 and TRBJ2-2; maybe TRBD1 (6 bases). The V end was cut by 0 bases, the J end by 4 bases, with 12 bases between. This CDR3 comprises 15 residues. Germline V CDR1 and CDR2: GTSNPN, SVGIG (reference sequence).

On this clonotype itself: Without the conserved terminal phenylalanine or tryptophan, this CDR3 likely stems from a read error. The gene calls are TRBV12-3 or TRBV12-4 and TRBJ2-3; 12 nucleotides align to TRBD2. The CDR3 runs to 16 residues. CDR3 residues: CASSPASGRGGDAQYS. CDR3 bases: TGTGCCAGCAGTCCTGCTAGCGGGAGGGGGGGAGATGCGCAGTATTCT.